Following are 11 T cell receptor beta chains from one sample sequenced in a study of blood T cell repertoires in COVID-19. Sequencing used immunoSEQ multiplex PCR; TCRdb keeps in-frame clones, though not all of them. This table holds some 210,000 clones, around 90% found once. Sequenced material: peripheral blood. Receptors originate from a man aged 55 to 70 with COVID-19, enrolled during active disease.

The chain couples TRBV21-1 to TRBJ2-4; the table's D gene call, TRBD1, was not cross checked with the DNA. TRBV21-1 is designated a pseudogene. CDR3 length: 15 amino acids. The CDR3 here is CASSKGGSGKNIQYF. CDR3 DNA: TGTGCCAGCAGCAAAGGTGGCAGTGGCAAAAACATTCAGTACTTC.

The rearrangement links TRBV7-2 to TRBJ2-7; D ambiguous. Germline V CDR1 and CDR2: SGHTA, FQGNSA. The CDR3 runs to 12 residues. The germline V and J ends were trimmed by 5 bases and 6 bases, with 11 bases remaining between them. The CDR3 DNA follows: TGTGCCAGCAGCAATGGTATAGCCGAGCAGTACTTC. It codes for CASSNGIAEQYF.

V is TRBV21-1 and J is TRBJ1-5; the DNA was not compared with TRBD1, the D call given in the table. TRBV21-1 is a pseudogene. CDR3 length equals 21 residues. CDR3 in DNA: TGTGCCAGCAGCAAAGCGGCGGGACAGGGGGCGGTAAGGTATAGCAATCAGCCCCAGCATTTT. Encoded protein: CASSKAAGQGAVRYSNQPQHF.

This chain joins TRBV7-9 and TRBJ2-1; TRBD2 matches 14 bases. The CDR3 is 16 amino acids. V shed 5 bases and J 6 bases; nucleotides not matched to a gene: 6. Germline CDR1 reads SEHNR; CDR2 reads FQNEAQ (reference sequence). The CDR3 nucleotides are TGTGCCAGCAGCCCCGGGACTAGCGGGAGACTCAATGAGCAGTTCTTC. Its translation is CASSPGTSGRLNEQFF.

CDR3: CASSPNRDTQYF. As DNA, the CDR3 is TGTGCCAGCAGCCCTAACAGGGATACGCAGTATTTT. V gene TRBV3-1 (or the pseudogene TRBV3-2) combines with J gene TRBJ2-3; maybe TRBD1 (5 bases). Germline V gene sequence: CDR1 LGHDT, CDR2 YNNKEL (reference sequence). The CDR3 is 12 residues long. The V end lost 4 bases, the J end lost 6 bases, and 8 bases lay between the germline ends.

The chain carries TRBV20-1 and TRBJ1-1; weak D call: TRBD1 (6 bases). This CDR3 has 11 amino acids. Trimming left V 8 bases short and J 5 bases short, with 12 bases between. Looked up from germline, CDR1 is DFQATT and CDR2 is SNEGSKA (reference sequence). CDR3 sequence: CSKTGKTEAFF. The CDR3 coding sequence is TGCAGTAAAACAGGGAAAACTGAAGCTTTCTTT.

The rearrangement links TRBV7-8 to TRBJ2-7; D call uncertain. With 8 bases removed from V and 4 bases from J, the gap between germline ends came to 18 bases. Germline CDR1 reads SGHVS; CDR2 reads FQNEAQ. The CDR3 is 14 residues long. Here the CDR3 DNA reads TGTGCCAGCGGCCTGGCCCAAACTAAGTACGAGCAGTACTTC. Translated: CASGLAQTKYEQYF.

The rearrangement links TRBV5-1 to TRBJ2-7, with 9 bases matching TRBD1. The CDR3 covers 13 residues. Losses at the gene ends were 6 bases for V and 6 bases for J; bases not matched to a gene: 7. Germline V lookup: CDR1 SGHRS, CDR2 YFSETQ. CDR3 residues: CASTSDRGSEQYF. The CDR3 bases are TGCGCCAGCACCTCGGACAGGGGAAGCGAGCAGTACTTC.

This sequence joins TRBV7-2 and TRBJ2-7; TRBD2 matches 7 bases. Germline values: CDR1 SGHTA, CDR2 FQGNSA. The length of the CDR3 is 16 residues. V lost 5 bases, J lost 2 bases, and 12 bases stayed unmatched. The CDR3 sequence: CASSPPRTSSTYEQYF. The CDR3 DNA reads TGTGCCAGCAGCCCACCAAGGACTAGTTCCACCTACGAGCAGTACTTC.

The chain uses TRBV19 and TRBJ2-7, with 14 positions matching TRBD2. The CDR3 has 16 residues. V shed 4 bases, J shed 1 base, and the junction held 3 bases outside the gene matches. Germline V gene sequence: CDR1 LNHDA, CDR2 SQIVND (reference sequence). CDR3 DNA sequence: TGTGCCAGTAGTAGGACTAGCGGGAGGCAATCCTACGAGCAGTACTTC. Translation: CASSRTSGRQSYEQYF.

The chain has TRBV19 and TRBJ1-5; possibly TRBD1 for D (6 bases). This CDR3 spans 18 amino acids. V lost 6 bases, J lost 0 bases, and 21 bases lay in between. CDR1 is LNHDA, CDR2 SQIVND, per germline (reference sequence). The CDR3 loop is CASSRPRGQTFSNQPQHF. In nucleotides, the CDR3 is TGTGCCAGTAGCAGACCGCGCGGACAGACTTTTAGCAATCAGCCCCAGCATTTT.